This is a list of T cell receptor beta chains from one sample in a study of Ad26.COV2.S vaccination and SARS-CoV-2 variants. TCRdb's table, derived via immunoSEQ multiplex PCR, lists solely in-frame clones and lacks some. The sample includes about 320,000 clones, about 85% of them seen just once. The specimen comprised peripheral blood, sampled in a trial of Ad26.COV2.S vaccine versus placebo. The source of these receptors is a person between 18 and 59 years old who received the Ad26.COV2.S COVID-19 vaccine or a placebo. Each CDR3 is given with its conserved first and last residue. Each record gives: V gene, clone size, D gene, J gene, CDR3 protein, CDR3 DNA. The D gene is left open where the match is weak. For some rows the clone size is stated as once, few or many, or as a class when expanded; others skip it.

V: TRBV28
size: -
D: -
J: TRBJ2-7
CDR3: CATYGLYEQYF
DNA: TGTGCCACCTATGGGCTCTACGAGCAGTACTTC

V: TRBV19
size: few
D: -
J: TRBJ1-2
CDR3: CASSLLAGGYTF
DNA: TGTGCCAGTAGTCTCCTGGCCGGAGGCTACACCTTC

V: TRBV5-1
size: -
D: -
J: TRBJ2-6
CDR3: CASSLVTANSGANVLTF
DNA: TGCGCCAGCAGCTTGGTTACAGCTAACTCTGGGGCCAACGTCCTGACTTTC

V: TRBV28
size: -
D: -
J: TRBJ1-1
CDR3: CASSFGRTLGTEAFF
DNA: TGTGCCAGCAGTTTTGGTCGGACCTTGGGCACTGAAGCTTTCTTT

V: TRBV19
size: few
D: TRBD1
J: TRBJ2-3
CDR3: CASRQGTDTQYF
DNA: TGTGCCAGTAGACAGGGGACAGATACGCAGTATTTT

V: TRBV7-6
size: -
D: -
J: TRBJ2-5
CDR3: CASSSHQETQYF
DNA: TGTGCCAGCAGCTCTCACCAAGAGACCCAGTACTTC

V: TRBV2
size: -
D: -
J: TRBJ2-2
CDR3: CASTERGTPRNTGELFF
DNA: TGTGCCAGCACCGAAAGGGGGACCCCGAGAAACACCGGGGAGCTGTTTTTT

V: TRBV28
size: -
D: -
J: TRBJ1-2
CDR3: CASSFTGLGYTF
DNA: TGTGCCAGCAGTTTCACAGGGTTGGGCTACACCTTC

V: TRBV4-2
size: -
D: TRBD1
J: TRBJ1-3
CDR3: CASSQTGSGNTIYF
DNA: TGTGCCAGCAGCCAGACAGGGTCGGGAAACACCATATATTTT

V: TRBV2
size: -
D: -
J: TRBJ1-3
CDR3: CASSGTGSRRNTIYF
DNA: TGTGCCAGCAGTGGTACAGGGTCAAGAAGAAACACCATATATTTT

V: TRBV4-2
size: -
D: TRBD2
J: TRBJ2-4
CDR3: CASSQDQTVAGAGGVQYF
DNA: TGTGCCAGCAGCCAAGATCAGACCGTAGCGGGGGCCGGGGGGGTTCAGTACTTC

V: TRBV18
size: few
D: TRBD1
J: TRBJ1-1
CDR3: CASSPLREGARGTEAFF
DNA: TGTGCCAGCTCACCATTGCGGGAGGGGGCAAGAGGCACTGAAGCTTTCTTT

V: TRBV7-6
size: -
D: -
J: TRBJ1-6
CDR3: CASSPLTTELNSPLHF
DNA: TGTGCCAGCAGCCCTCTGACAACGGAACTTAATTCACCCCTCCACTTT

V: TRBV5-1
size: -
D: -
J: TRBJ2-2
CDR3: CASSPLSTLGTGELFF
DNA: TGCGCCAGCAGTCCTTTATCCACCCTTGGGACCGGGGAGCTGTTTTTT

V: TRBV3-1/TRBV3-2
size: -
D: -
J: TRBJ1-2
CDR3: CASSHSFRGASGYTF
DNA: TGTGCCAGCAGCCACTCTTTCCGGGGCGCGAGTGGCTACACCTTC

V: TRBV7-3
size: -
D: TRBD2
J: TRBJ2-2
CDR3: CASSPQGRLAGGRGELFF
DNA: TGTGCCAGCAGCCCCCAGGGCCGACTAGCGGGGGGGCGAGGGGAGCTGTTTTTT

V: TRBV4-1
size: -
D: -
J: TRBJ1-5
CDR3: CASSQDFRLSNQPQHF
DNA: TGCGCCAGCAGCCAAGATTTCCGCCTTAGCAATCAGCCCCAGCATTTT

V: TRBV15
size: -
D: TRBD2
J: TRBJ2-3
CDR3: CATSRGSASGAGTDTQYF
DNA: TGTGCCACCAGCAGAGGGTCGGCTAGCGGGGCGGGGACAGATACGCAGTATTTT

V: TRBV5-1
size: -
D: -
J: TRBJ2-1
CDR3: CASRVGESYNEQFF
DNA: TGCGCCAGCAGGGTGGGCGAGTCTTACAATGAGCAGTTCTTC